Listed here are 2 T cell receptor beta chains from one sample, sequenced in a study of cytomegalovirus exposure and HLA in healthy donors. The PCR used 60 Vbeta and 13 Jbeta primers. The assay was immunoSEQ multiplex PCR, and TCRdb's table has in-frame clones only and misses some. The data show 170,000 or so clones, 80% seen once. Sequencing was done on a sample of PBMCs. These TCRs come from a boy under 18 in good health and CMV-seronegative.

For the CDR3, the DNA is TGTGCCAGCAGCTGGACAGGGAACTCCTACGAGCAGTACTTC. Translating gives CASSWTGNSYEQYF. The gene calls are TRBV5-4 and TRBJ2-7, with 8 nucleotides matching TRBD1. Trimming removed 3 bases from V and 0 bases from J; junction bases left unmatched: 2. CDR3 length: 14 residues. Germline V gene lookup returns CDR1 SGHNT and CDR2 YYREEE (reference sequence).

V and J are TRBV6-1 and TRBJ2-7; 7 positions match TRBD1. The V gene's germline CDR1 is MNHNS and CDR2 SASEGT. The V gene end was trimmed by 6 bases and the J gene end by 6 bases; junction bases not matched to a gene: 11. This CDR3 is built from 14 residues. In DNA, the CDR3 is TGTGCCAGCAGCCCGACAGGGCTTAGGATCGAGCAGTACTTC. Its protein is CASSPTGLRIEQYF.